One and the same sample provided the 12 T cell receptor beta chains below, sequenced in a study of human T cells and chemical hapten exposure. MiXCR, applied by TCRdb to the RACE reads, yields one record per CDR3 protein. The sample gives under 130,000 distinct CDR3 sequences, approximately 10% of which show up once; roughly 3.5% is in the top ten. The time point was: patch test 1, 2 weeks after DPC sensitization. Specified treatment: therapeutic diphenylcyclopropenone sensitization with weekly scalp DPC. This specimen was whole blood, taken in connection with sensitization to the hapten diphenylcyclopropenone (DPC). The receptors shown here come from a woman aged 40 to 55 with alopecia areata. Some clones in this sample may be carry-over from other donors' samples.

This clonotype was picked up many times. The chain combines TRBV7-9 with TRBJ2-7; D tentatively fits TRBD1 or TRBD2 (5 bases each). CDR3 size: 15 residues. The germline gives CDR1 SEHNR, CDR2 FQNEAQ (reference sequence). V lost 5 bases and J 0 bases, leaving 14 bases between the germline ends. Written as DNA, the CDR3 is TGTGCCAGCAGCGCCGGGACGGGGAGCTCCTACGAGCAGTACTTC. Translated, it gives CASSAGTGSSYEQYF.

The chain carries TRBV20-1 and TRBJ1-1; D possibly corresponds to TRBD1 (5 bases). V was pared by 1 base and J by 1 base, with 16 bases between. In germline, CDR1 is DFQATT, CDR2 SNEGSKA (reference sequence). The CDR3 contains 16 residues. The CDR3 DNA follows: TGCAGTGCTAGAGGGGGGATCTCCATGTGGAACACTGAAGCTTTCTTT. Encoded protein: CSARGGISMWNTEAFF.

This clonotype came up a few times. The CDR3 protein is CASSQSGGDRSQYF. The CDR3 DNA sequence: TGCGCCAGCAGCCAAAGCGGGGGCGATCGGTCTCAGTACTTC. This chain uses TRBV4-3 with TRBJ2-4; 8 positions match TRBD2. Trimming took 2 bases from V and 12 from J; bases not matched to a gene: 9. The CDR3 runs 14 residues. Germline V gene lookup returns CDR1 LGHNA and CDR2 YSLEER.

This clonotype has only a few counts. The genes are TRBV5-6 and TRBJ1-6, with a tentative D call TRBD1 (5 bases). The germline V gene encodes CDR1 SGHDT and CDR2 YYEEEE. Trimming removed 4 bases at V and 14 bases at J, with 16 bases between. The CDR3 is 13 amino acids. This CDR3 reads CASSTGTLRTLHF. CDR3 DNA sequence: TGTGCCAGCAGCACCGGGACCCTCCGAACCCTCCACTTT.

This clonotype has more than one count but fewer than ten. This chain uses TRBV3-1 with TRBJ2-7; D is unresolved. The CDR3 runs to 14 residues. V lost 4 bases to trimming and J lost 0 bases, with 10 bases between them. In germline, CDR1 is LGHDT, CDR2 YNNKEL (reference sequence). CDR3 residues: CASSLRSSSYEQYF. CDR3 DNA sequence: TGTGCCAGCAGCCTCCGGTCTAGCTCCTACGAGCAGTACTTC.

This clonotype was recorded many times. The chain is built from TRBV4-2 and TRBJ2-5; the D is unclear. Germline V gene lookup returns CDR1 LGHNA and CDR2 YNFKEQ. V was shortened by 1 base and J by 2 bases, with 5 bases between the two germline ends. CDR3 size: 13 residues. Written as DNA, the CDR3 is TGTGCCAGCAGCCAAGCGTCTCAAGAGACCCAGTACTTC. This sequence encodes CASSQASQETQYF.

This clonotype was seen repeatedly, ten times or more. The rearrangement joins TRBV5-1 to TRBJ2-1; no clear D. The CDR3 has 14 residues. Germline assignment: CDR1 SGHRS and CDR2 YFSETQ. V gave up 3 bases and J gave up 2 bases, with 9 bases separating them. Here the CDR3 DNA reads TGCGCCAGCAGCTCCGGAGATACCTACAATGAGCAGTTCTTC. Translation: CASSSGDTYNEQFF.

This clonotype was observed a handful of times. V and J are TRBV19 and TRBJ2-7, with TRBD1 identical over 7 bases. V was pared by 4 bases and J by 3 bases, with 3 bases of the junction left unmatched. The CDR3 runs to 13 residues. CDR1 and CDR2 from the germline V gene are LNHDA and SQIVND (reference sequence). CDR3: CASSRGTVYEQYF. The CDR3 nucleotides are TGTGCCAGTAGTAGGGGGACAGTCTACGAGCAGTACTTC.

The chain employs TRBV28 and TRBJ2-3; 8 nucleotides line up with TRBD2. Germline CDR1 MDHEN, CDR2 SYDVKM. J gave up 0 bases and V 7 bases, and 9 bases lay outside the gene matches. CDR3 size: 16 residues. The CDR3 nucleotides read TGTGCCAGCAACTCCTTAGCGGGATCTAGCACAGATACGCAGTATTTT. This codes for CASNSLAGSSTDTQYF.

This clonotype showed up just a few times. This chain's CDR3 is CASSPGRGGRRGEQFF. DNA of the CDR3: TGTGCCAGCAGCCCAGGTCGGGGCGGGAGACGGGGAGAGCAGTTCTTC. The chain uses TRBV7-2 and TRBJ2-1, with 7 bases aligning to TRBD2. The CDR3 covers 16 residues. Trimming at V came to 5 bases and at J to 10 bases, leaving 17 bases not matched to a gene. CDR1 and CDR2 from the germline V gene are SGHTA and FQGNSA.

V is TRBV29-1 and J is TRBJ2-5; the D call may be TRBD1 or TRBD2 (5 bases each). Trimming took off 6 bases at V and 5 bases at J, with 10 bases between the two ends. The CDR3 is 11 amino acids. Germline loops: CDR1 SQVTM, CDR2 ANQGSEA. CDR3 region: CSVGERETQYF. The CDR3 coding sequence is TGCAGCGTGGGGGAGCGGGAGACCCAGTACTTC.

This clonotype was counted between two and nine times. The chain uses TRBV11-3 and TRBJ2-1, with D perhaps matching TRBD1 (6 bases). Germline CDR1 and CDR2: SGHNT and YENEEA. With 5 bases removed from V and 8 bases from J, the gap between germline ends came to 16 bases. This CDR3 comprises 14 residues. This chain's CDR3 is CASSDLQGLDEQFF. As DNA, the CDR3 is TGTGCCAGCAGCGATCTACAGGGTCTTGATGAGCAGTTCTTC.